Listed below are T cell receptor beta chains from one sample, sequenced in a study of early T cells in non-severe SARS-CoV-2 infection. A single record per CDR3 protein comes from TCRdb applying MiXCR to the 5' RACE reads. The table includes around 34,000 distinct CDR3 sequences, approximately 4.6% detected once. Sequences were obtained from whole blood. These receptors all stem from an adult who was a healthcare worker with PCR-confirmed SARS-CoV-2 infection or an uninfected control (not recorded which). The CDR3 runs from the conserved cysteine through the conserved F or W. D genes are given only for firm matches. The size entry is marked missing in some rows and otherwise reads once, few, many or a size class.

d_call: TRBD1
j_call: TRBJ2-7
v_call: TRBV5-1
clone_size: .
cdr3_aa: CASSLAGDRGQAQYF
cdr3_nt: TGCGCCAGCAGCTTGGCGGGTGACAGGGGGCAGGCTCAGTACTTC

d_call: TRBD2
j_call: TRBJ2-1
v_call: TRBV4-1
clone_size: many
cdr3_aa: CASSPSGAFNEQFF
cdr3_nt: TGCGCCAGCAGCCCTAGCGGGGCCTTCAATGAGCAGTTCTTC

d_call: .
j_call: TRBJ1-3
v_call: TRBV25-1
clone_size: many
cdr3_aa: CASSGGNTIYF
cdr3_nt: TGTGCCAGCAGTGGGGGAAACACCATATATTTT

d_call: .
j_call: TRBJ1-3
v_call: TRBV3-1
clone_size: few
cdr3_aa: CASSQGGSSGNTIYF
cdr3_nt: TGTGCCAGCAGCCAGGGCGGAAGCTCTGGAAACACCATATATTTT

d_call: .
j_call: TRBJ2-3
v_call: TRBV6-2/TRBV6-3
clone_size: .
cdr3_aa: CASSYGRADTQYF
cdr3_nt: TGTGCCAGCAGTTACGGACGGGCAGATACGCAGTATTTT

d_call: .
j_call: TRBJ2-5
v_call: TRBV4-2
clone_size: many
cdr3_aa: CASSSPTSGETQYF
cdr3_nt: TGTGCCAGCAGCTCCCCTACCTCCGGAGAGACCCAGTACTTC

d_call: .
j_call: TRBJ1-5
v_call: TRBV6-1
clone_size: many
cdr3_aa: CASSGHSNQPQHF
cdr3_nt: TGTGCCAGCAGTGGACATAGCAATCAGCCCCAGCATTTT

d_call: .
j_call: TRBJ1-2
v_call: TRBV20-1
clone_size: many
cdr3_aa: CSVDDRRNGYTF
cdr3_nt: TGCAGTGTGGACGACAGAAGGAACGGCTACACCTTC

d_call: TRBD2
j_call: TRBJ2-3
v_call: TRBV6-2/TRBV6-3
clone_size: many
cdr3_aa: CASSPGLAADTQYF
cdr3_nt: TGTGCCAGCAGTCCCGGACTAGCGGCAGATACGCAGTATTTT

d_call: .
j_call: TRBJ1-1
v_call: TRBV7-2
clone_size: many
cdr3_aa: CASSLDPGGDTEAFF
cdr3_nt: TGTGCCAGCAGCTTAGACCCCGGGGGGGACACTGAAGCTTTCTTT

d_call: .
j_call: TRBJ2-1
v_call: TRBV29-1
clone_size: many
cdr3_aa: CSVVRAGNEQFF
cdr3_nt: TGCAGCGTTGTACGGGCAGGCAATGAGCAGTTCTTC

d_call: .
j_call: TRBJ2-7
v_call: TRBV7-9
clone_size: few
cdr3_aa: CASSLADSNEQYF
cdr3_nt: TGTGCCAGCAGCTTAGCGGACAGTAACGAGCAGTACTTC

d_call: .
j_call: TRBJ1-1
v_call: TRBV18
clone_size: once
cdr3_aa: CASSPTSGDQAFF
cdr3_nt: TGTGCCAGCTCACCTACTTCAGGGGACCAAGCTTTCTTT

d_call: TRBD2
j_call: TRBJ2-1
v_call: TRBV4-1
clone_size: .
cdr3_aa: CASSQALLAASSYNEQFF
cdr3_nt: TGCGCCAGCAGCCAAGCCTTACTAGCGGCGAGCTCCTACAATGAGCAGTTCTTC

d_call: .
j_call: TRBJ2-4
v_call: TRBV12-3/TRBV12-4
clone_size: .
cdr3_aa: CASSLGGIKNIQYF
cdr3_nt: TGTGCCAGCAGTTTGGGAGGAATCAAAAACATTCAGTACTTC

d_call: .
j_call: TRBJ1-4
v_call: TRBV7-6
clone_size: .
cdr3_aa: CASSPHGNNEKLFF
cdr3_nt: TGTGCCAGCAGCCCCCACGGGAATAATGAAAAACTGTTTTTT

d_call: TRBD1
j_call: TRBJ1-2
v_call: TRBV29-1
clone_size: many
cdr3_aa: CSVEEMGQFYGYTF
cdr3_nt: TGCAGCGTTGAAGAAATGGGACAGTTCTATGGCTACACCTTC

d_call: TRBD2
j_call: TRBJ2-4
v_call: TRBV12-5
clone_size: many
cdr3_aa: CASGLVPLAGGSVAKNIQYF
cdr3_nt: TGTGCTAGTGGTTTGGTACCACTAGCGGGGGGATCCGTAGCCAAAAACATTCAGTACTTC

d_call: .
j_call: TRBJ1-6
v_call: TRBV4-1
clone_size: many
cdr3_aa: CASSQDWSPLHF
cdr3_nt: TGCGCCAGCAGCCAAGATTGGTCGCCCCTCCACTTT

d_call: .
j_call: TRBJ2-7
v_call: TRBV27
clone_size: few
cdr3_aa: CASSFIGREQYF
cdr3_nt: TGTGCCAGCAGTTTTATCGGCAGGGAGCAGTACTTC

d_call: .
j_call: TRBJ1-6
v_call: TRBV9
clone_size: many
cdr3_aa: CASSVTPRDSPLHF
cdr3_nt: TGTGCCAGCAGCGTAACCCCGAGGGATTCACCCCTCCACTTT

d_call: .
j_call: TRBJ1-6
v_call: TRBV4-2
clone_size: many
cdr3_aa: CASSQECEGDSPLHF
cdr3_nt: TGTGCCAGCAGCCAAGAATGCGAGGGAGATTCACCCCTCCACTTT

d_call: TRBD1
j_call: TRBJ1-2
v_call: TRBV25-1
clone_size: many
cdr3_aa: CASSAPGQGGYGYTF
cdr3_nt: TGTGCCAGCAGTGCCCCGGGACAGGGAGGCTATGGCTACACCTTC

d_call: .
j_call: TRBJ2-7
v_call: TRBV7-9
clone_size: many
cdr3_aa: CASIQNMGSIGEQYF
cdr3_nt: TGTGCCAGCATACAGAACATGGGCTCCATTGGGGAGCAGTACTTC

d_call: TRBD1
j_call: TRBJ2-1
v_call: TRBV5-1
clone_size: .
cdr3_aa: CASGLQGSSSYNEQFF
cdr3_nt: TGCGCCAGCGGCCTACAGGGGTCTAGCTCCTACAATGAGCAGTTCTTC

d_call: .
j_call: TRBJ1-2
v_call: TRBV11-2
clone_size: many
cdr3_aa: CASSLDVRSPANYGYTF
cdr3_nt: TGTGCCAGCAGCTTAGATGTGCGAAGCCCAGCTAACTATGGCTACACCTTC

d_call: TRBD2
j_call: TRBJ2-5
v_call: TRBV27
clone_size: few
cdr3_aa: CASARLLAGGETQYF
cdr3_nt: TGTGCCAGCGCAAGACTACTAGCGGGTGGTGAGACCCAGTACTTC

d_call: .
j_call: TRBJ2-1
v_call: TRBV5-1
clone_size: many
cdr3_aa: CASSLAGFSDNEQFF
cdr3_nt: TGCGCCAGCAGCTTGGCTGGTTTTAGCGACAATGAGCAGTTCTTC

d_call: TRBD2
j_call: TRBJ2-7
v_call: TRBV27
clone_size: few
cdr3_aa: CASSFGGGEQYF
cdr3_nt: TGTGCCAGCAGTTTCGGCGGGGGCGAGCAGTACTTC

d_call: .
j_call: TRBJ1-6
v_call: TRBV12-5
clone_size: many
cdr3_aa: CASGYGTSNSPLHF
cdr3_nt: TGTGCTAGTGGTTACGGGACATCTAATTCACCCCTCCACTTT

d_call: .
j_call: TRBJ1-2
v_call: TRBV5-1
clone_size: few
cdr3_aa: CASSLGQLEGYTF
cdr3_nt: TGCGCCAGCAGCTTGGGGCAGCTGGAAGGCTACACCTTC

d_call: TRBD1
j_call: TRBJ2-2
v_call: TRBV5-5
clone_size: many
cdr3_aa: CASSERQGWDTGELFF
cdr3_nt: TGTGCCAGCAGCGAGAGACAGGGATGGGACACCGGGGAGCTGTTTTTT

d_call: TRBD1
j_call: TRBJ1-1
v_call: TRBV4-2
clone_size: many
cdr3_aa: CASSHVTGANTEAFF
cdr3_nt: TGTGCCAGCAGCCATGTCACAGGGGCGAACACTGAAGCTTTCTTT

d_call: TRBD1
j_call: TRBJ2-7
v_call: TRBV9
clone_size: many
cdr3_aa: CASSETGTGWDEQYF
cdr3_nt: TGTGCCAGCAGCGAGACCGGGACAGGCTGGGACGAGCAGTACTTC

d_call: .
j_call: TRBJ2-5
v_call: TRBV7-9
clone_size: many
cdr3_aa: CASSLGQGKTQYF
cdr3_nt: TGTGCCAGCAGCTTGGGCCAGGGAAAGACCCAGTACTTC

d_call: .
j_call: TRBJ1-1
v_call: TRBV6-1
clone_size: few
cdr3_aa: CASSESTNTEAFF
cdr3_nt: TGTGCCAGCAGTGAATCTACGAACACTGAAGCTTTCTTT

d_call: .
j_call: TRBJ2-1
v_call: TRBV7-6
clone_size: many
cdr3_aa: CASSLELQGSQQFF
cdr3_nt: TGTGCCAGCAGCTTAGAACTACAGGGTTCTCAGCAGTTCTTC

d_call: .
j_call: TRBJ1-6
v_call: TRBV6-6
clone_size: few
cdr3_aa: CASSSQRGIGDSPLHF
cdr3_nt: TGTGCCAGCAGCTCCCAGCGGGGAATAGGCGATTCACCCCTCCACTTT

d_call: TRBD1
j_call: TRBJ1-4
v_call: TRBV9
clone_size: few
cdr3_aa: CASSVEGALNEKLFF
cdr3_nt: TGTGCCAGCAGCGTAGAGGGGGCCCTGAATGAAAAACTGTTTTTT

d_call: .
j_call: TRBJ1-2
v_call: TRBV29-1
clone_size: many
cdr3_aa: CSVYSTDTNYGYTF
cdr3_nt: TGCAGCGTTTATTCGACGGATACTAACTATGGCTACACCTTC

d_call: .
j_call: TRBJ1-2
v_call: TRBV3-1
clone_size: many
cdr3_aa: CASSQAAQTYGYTF
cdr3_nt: TGTGCCAGCAGCCAAGCGGCACAGACCTATGGCTACACCTTC